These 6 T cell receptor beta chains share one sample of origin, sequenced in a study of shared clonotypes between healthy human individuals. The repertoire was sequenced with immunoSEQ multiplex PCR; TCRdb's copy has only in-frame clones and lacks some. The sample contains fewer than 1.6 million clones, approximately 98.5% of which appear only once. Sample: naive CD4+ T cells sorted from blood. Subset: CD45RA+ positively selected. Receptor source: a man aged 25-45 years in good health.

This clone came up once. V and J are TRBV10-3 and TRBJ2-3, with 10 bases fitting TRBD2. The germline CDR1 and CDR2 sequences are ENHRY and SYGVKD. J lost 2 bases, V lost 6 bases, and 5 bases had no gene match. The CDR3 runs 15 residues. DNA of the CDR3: TGTGCCATCAGACCTCTAGCGGGAGCCACAGATACGCAGTATTTT. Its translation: CAIRPLAGATDTQYF.

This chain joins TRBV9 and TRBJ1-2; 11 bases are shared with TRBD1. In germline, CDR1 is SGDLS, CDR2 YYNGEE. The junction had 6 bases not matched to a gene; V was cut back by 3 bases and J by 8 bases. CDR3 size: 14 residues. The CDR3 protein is CASSARDRGTGYTF. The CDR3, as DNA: TGTGCCAGCAGCGCCCGGGACAGGGGGACGGGCTACACCTTC.

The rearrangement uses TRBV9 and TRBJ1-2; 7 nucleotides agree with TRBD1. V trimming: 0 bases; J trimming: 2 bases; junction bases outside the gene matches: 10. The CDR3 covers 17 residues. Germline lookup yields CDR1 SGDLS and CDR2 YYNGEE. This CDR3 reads CASSVVATGVFNYGYTF. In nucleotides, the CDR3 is TGTGCCAGCAGCGTAGTTGCAACAGGGGTTTTCAACTATGGCTACACCTTC.

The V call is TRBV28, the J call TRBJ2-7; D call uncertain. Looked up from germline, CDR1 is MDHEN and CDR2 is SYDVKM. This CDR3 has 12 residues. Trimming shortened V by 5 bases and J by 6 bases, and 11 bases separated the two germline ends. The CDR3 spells CASSLTPSEQYF. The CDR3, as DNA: TGTGCCAGCAGTCTCACCCCTTCCGAGCAGTACTTC.

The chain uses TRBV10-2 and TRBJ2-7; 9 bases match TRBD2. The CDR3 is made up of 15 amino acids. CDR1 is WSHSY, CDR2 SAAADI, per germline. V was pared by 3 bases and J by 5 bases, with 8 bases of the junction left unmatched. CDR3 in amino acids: CASSDPGGTSNEQYF. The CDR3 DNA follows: TGCGCCAGCAGTGATCCCGGAGGGACTAGCAACGAGCAGTACTTC.

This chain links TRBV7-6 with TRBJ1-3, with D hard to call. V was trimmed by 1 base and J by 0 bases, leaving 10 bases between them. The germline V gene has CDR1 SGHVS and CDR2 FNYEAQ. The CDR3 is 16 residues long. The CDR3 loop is CASSLGAQYSGNTIYF. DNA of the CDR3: TGTGCCAGCAGCTTAGGGGCACAATACTCTGGAAACACCATATATTTT.